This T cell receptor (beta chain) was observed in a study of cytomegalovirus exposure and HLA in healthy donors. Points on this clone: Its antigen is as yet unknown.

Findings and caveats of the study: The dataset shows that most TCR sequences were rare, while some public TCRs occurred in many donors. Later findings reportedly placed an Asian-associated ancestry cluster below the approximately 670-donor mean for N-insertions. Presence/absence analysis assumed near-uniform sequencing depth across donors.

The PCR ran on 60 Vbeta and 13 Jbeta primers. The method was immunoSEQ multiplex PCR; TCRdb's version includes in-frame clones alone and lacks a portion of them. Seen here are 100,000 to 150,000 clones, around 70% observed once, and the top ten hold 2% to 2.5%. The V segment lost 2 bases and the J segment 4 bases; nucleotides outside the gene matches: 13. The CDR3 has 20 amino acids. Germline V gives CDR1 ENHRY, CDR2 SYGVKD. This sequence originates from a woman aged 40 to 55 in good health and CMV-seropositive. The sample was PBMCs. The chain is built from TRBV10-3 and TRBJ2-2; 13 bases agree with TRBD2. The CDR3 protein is CAISEPPPYGLAGATGELFF. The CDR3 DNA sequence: TGTGCCATCAGTGAGCCCCCTCCCTACGGACTAGCGGGAGCCACCGGGGAGCTGTTTTTT.